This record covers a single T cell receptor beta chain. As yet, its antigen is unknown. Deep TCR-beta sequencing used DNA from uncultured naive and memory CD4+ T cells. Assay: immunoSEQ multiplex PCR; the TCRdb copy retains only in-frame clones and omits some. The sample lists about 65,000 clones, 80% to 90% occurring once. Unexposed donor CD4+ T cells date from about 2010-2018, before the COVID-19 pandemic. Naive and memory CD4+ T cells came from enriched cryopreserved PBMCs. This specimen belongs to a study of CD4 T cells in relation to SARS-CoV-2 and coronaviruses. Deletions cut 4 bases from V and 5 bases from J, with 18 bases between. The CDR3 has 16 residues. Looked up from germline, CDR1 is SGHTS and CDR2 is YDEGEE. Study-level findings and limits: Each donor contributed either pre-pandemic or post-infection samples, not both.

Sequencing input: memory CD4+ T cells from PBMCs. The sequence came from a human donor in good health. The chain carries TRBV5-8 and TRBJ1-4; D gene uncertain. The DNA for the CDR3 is TGTGCCAGCAGCCGATTGGGCGGGCCGCCGAATGAAAAACTGTTTTTT. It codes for CASSRLGGPPNEKLFF.